The entry below describes one TCR beta chain. Clinical histories supplied by participants themselves formed the basis of cohort assignment. The CDR3 spans 13 residues. The germline V and J ends were trimmed by 3 bases and 4 bases, with 9 bases remaining between them. Germline CDR1 and CDR2: MDHEN and SYDVKM. This entry belongs to a study of blood T cell repertoires in COVID-19. The wider study: Both acute and convalescent COVID-19 samples were obtained from the United States, Italy and Spain. From T cells, B-cell-depleted T cells, or PBMCs came the material, which was cDNA or gDNA.

This table comes from immunoSEQ multiplex PCR, and its TCRdb copy is limited to in-frame clones, with some not included. The table lists around 20,000 clones, around 89% of them singletons. The chain recombines TRBV28 with TRBJ1-2; TRBD1 is a possible D gene (5 bases). Sequences were obtained from PBMCs or T cells enriched from blood (not recorded which). The TCR originated in a woman in her thirties who had recovered from COVID-19. The CDR3 DNA is TGTGCCAGCAGTTTGGGACTCGGCTATGGCTACACCTTC. This sequence encodes CASSLGLGYGYTF.